Shown below are 10 T cell receptor beta chains from a single sample sequenced in a study of T cell repertoires in aging, cancer and after chemotherapy. A mixed TRB-A/B primer pool amplified rearranged TRB by multiplex touch-down PCR. TCRdb reprocessed the multiplex PCR reads with MiXCR, giving one entry per CDR3 protein. Counted here are about 12,000 distinct CDR3 sequences, 35% to 45% occurring once; the ten biggest clones make up more than 6.5%. Amplification of TCR beta used genomic DNA extracted from peripheral blood. Sequencing input: blood. Receptor source: a human donor in good health. The donor label of this sample is uncertain.

Notes on this clonotype: Sequence at one end of the junction differs from germline and may be a read error. The V gene is TRBV12-3 or TRBV12-4, the J gene TRBJ2-2; the D is unclear. This CDR3 comprises 15 residues. CDR3 bases: TGTCCCAGCAGTTTTTCCCGTATGAACACCGGGGAGCTGTTTTTT. Residues: CPSSFSRMNTGELFF.

This clonotype was seen only a few times. V is TRBV19 and J is TRBJ2-7; no reliable D call. V was pared by 4 bases and J by 2 bases, with 9 bases between. From germline, CDR1 is LNHDA and CDR2 SQIVND (reference sequence). The CDR3 length is 13 residues. CDR3 sequence: CASSTGPTYEQYF. CDR3 coding DNA: TGTGCCAGTAGTACAGGACCAACCTACGAGCAGTACTTC.

The chain carries TRBV10-3 and TRBJ2-6; 7 nucleotides match TRBD1. The V gene end was trimmed by 6 bases and the J gene end by 2 bases; junction bases not matched to a gene: 4. CDR1 is ENHRY, CDR2 SYGVKD, per germline. The CDR3 is 15 residues long. The chain's CDR3 is CAIRLDRAGANVLTF. CDR3 nucleotides: TGTGCCATCAGACTCGACAGGGCTGGGGCCAACGTCCTGACTTTC.

The rearrangement joins TRBV19 to TRBJ2-1, with 9 positions matching TRBD2. Germline V CDR1 and CDR2: LNHDA, SQIVND (reference sequence). The CDR3 sequence is 16 residues long. Trimming cost V 4 bases and J 9 bases; bases outside gene matches: 13. CDR3 coding DNA: TGTGCCAGTAGTAAGAGTCCGGGAATAGCGGGAGCTGAGCAGTTCTTC. It encodes CASSKSPGIAGAEQFF.

Here the CDR3 reads CASSLSIFPGTGRNEQYF. CDR3 nucleotides: TGTGCCAGCAGTTTATCTATCTTCCCCGGGACAGGGAGGAACGAGCAGTACTTC. The rearrangement uses TRBV27 and TRBJ2-7; 9 nucleotides match TRBD1. V lost 0 bases to trimming and J lost 5 bases; unmatched junction nucleotides: 14. CDR3 length: 18 amino acids. Germline CDR1 reads MNHEY; CDR2 reads SMNVEV (reference sequence).

The sample holds a few counts of this clonotype. The rearrangement joins TRBV10-3 to TRBJ2-7; D might be TRBD1 (6 bases). The CDR3 is made up of 13 amino acids. In germline, CDR1 is ENHRY, CDR2 SYGVKD. V shed 3 bases and J shed 4 bases, with 10 bases lying between them. CDR3 region: CAISELGGYEQYF. The CDR3 bases are TGTGCCATCAGTGAACTAGGGGGATACGAGCAGTACTTC.

This clonotype was counted between two and nine times. The rearrangement uses TRBV6-4 and TRBJ2-3; tentatively, D is TRBD2 (7 bases). The ends were cut back, 2 bases at V and 2 bases at J, with 8 bases in the middle. Germline assignment: CDR1 MRHNA and CDR2 SNTAGT. The CDR3 spans 14 residues. CDR3 sequence (DNA): TGTGCCAGCAGTGACGGGGGGGCCACAGATACGCAGTATTTT. Translated, it gives CASSDGGATDTQYF.

In this sample, this clonotype turned up a few times. The V and J genes are TRBV19 and TRBJ2-3; TRBD2 agrees at 10 bases. The V segment lost 8 bases and the J segment 3 bases; nucleotides outside the gene matches: 11. Germline lookup yields CDR1 LNHDA and CDR2 SQIVND (reference sequence). This CDR3 comprises 16 residues. CDR3 DNA: TGTGCCAGTGGTCTAGCGGGGGAAGTTGGAACAGATACGCAGTATTTT. Translation gives CASGLAGEVGTDTQYF.

The V call is TRBV10-3, the J call TRBJ2-6; D remains unclear. The CDR3 runs to 16 residues. Per germline, CDR1 ENHRY and CDR2 SYGVKD. The ends were cut back, 5 bases at V and 0 bases at J, with 11 bases in the middle. Here the CDR3 DNA reads TGTGCCATCAGTCTATCCCTCTTCTCTGGGGCCAACGTCCTGACTTTC. This encodes CAISLSLFSGANVLTF.

The CDR3: CAWSGIAGGNEQFF. The CDR3 nucleotides are TGTGCCTGGAGTGGAATAGCGGGAGGAAATGAGCAGTTCTTC. V and J are TRBV30 and TRBJ2-1; TRBD2 agrees at 10 bases. CDR3 length: 14 amino acids. CDR1 and CDR2 from the germline V gene are GTSNPN and SVGIG (reference sequence). V was pared by 1 base and J by 7 bases, with 4 bases of the junction left unmatched.